A single sample gave rise to the 3 T cell receptor beta chains below, sequenced in a study of T cell responses to AZD1222 COVID-19 vaccine. Here immunoSEQ multiplex PCR was the method, and the copy in TCRdb shows in-frame clones only, minus some. The sample yields more than 90,000 clones, around nine tenths seen once. The sample was peripheral blood, taken 28 days after the second AZD1222 dose. The receptors were gathered from an adult who received the AZD1222 COVID-19 vaccine.

The chain carries TRBV10-3 and TRBJ2-7; 8 bases align to TRBD1. CDR1 and CDR2 (germline): ENHRY, SYGVKD. This CDR3 is built from 15 residues. The V segment lost 3 bases and the J segment 6 bases; nucleotides outside the gene matches: 10. CDR3: CAISEPRQGTSEQYF. The CDR3 nucleotides are TGTGCCATCAGTGAACCTCGACAGGGGACATCCGAGCAGTACTTC.

The CDR3 DNA reads as TGCAGCGTTCCCGTCGGGAGGCGCTCCTACAATGAGCAGTTCTTC. This translates into CSVPVGRRSYNEQFF. This rearrangement joins TRBV29-1 to TRBJ2-1; 7 bases line up with TRBD2. The CDR3 has 15 amino acids. The germline CDR1 and CDR2 sequences are SQVTM and ANQGSEA. V lost 5 bases to trimming and J lost 0 bases; unmatched junction nucleotides: 7.

The count of this clone is one. The V and J genes are TRBV3-1 (or the pseudogene TRBV3-2) and TRBJ2-7; D remains unclear. Per germline, CDR1 LGHDT and CDR2 YNNKEL (reference sequence). The CDR3 totals 12 residues. The V end lost 2 bases, the J end lost 6 bases, and 8 bases lay between the germline ends. As DNA, the CDR3 is TGTGCCAGCAGCCAAACCGTAGGCGAGCAGTACTTC. Protein: CASSQTVGEQYF.